The entry below gives a single TCR beta chain sequence along with its context. Original methodology: From reference gene primer amplification, estimates of nucleated cell counts were derived. Only in-frame clones appear in the TCRdb table, and some are missing; sequencing was by immunoSEQ multiplex PCR. V, J and clone size were drawn from that table, and D and trimming were deduced from the DNA. The sample has 150,000 to 250,000 clones; around 81% are singletons. The entry originates in a study of blood T cell repertoires in COVID-19. Study-wide context: T cells, B-cell-depleted T cells, or PBMCs supplied cDNA or gDNA.

Germline CDR1 is SGHNT and CDR2 is YENEEA. V was cut by 1 base and J by 5 bases, with 8 bases left in between. The CDR3 sequence is 13 residues long. Recovered Cohort 3 donors showed two negative PCRs, clearance, or symptom resolution. Source material: PBMCs or T cells enriched from blood (not recorded which). The chain uses TRBV11-3 and TRBJ2-5; perhaps TRBD1 as D (6 bases). The sequence derives from a man aged 40-55 years who had recovered from COVID-19. CDR3 loop: CASSLVGGETQYF. In DNA form, the CDR3 reads TGTGCCAGCAGCTTAGTTGGGGGCGAGACCCAGTACTTC. Full variable domain (rest looked up from reference TRBV11-3 and TRBJ2-5): EAGVVQSPRYKIIEKKQPVAFWCNPISGHNTLYWYLQNLGQGPELLIRYENEEAVDDSQLPKDRFSAERLKGVDSTLKIQPAELGDSAVYLCASSLVGGETQYFGPGTRLLVL.